These 11 T cell receptor beta chains originate from one sample sequenced in a study of vaccination effects on CD4 cells after COVID-19. Before any sequencing was done, the ViraFEST assay used viral peptide pools to expand antigen-specific CD4+ T cells. On day 10 of culture, CD4+ T cells were separated out. Recipients of the vaccine had no prior SARS-CoV-2 infection and negative nucleocapsid antibodies. The protocol was immunoSEQ multiplex PCR, while the TCRdb copy is restricted to in-frame clones and leaves out a portion. The data contain some 60,000 clones, roughly three quarters of them singletons. Their recognized antigens are unknown. Sequences were derived from CD4+ T cells from PBMCs cultured with HCoV-NL63 spike peptides, sampled before COVID-19 vaccination. These receptors were collected from a human donor who received a COVID-19 vaccine.

The chain links TRBV21-1 to TRBJ2-7; TRBD1 is the table's D call, not checked against the DNA. TRBV21-1 is a pseudogene locus. This CDR3 is 14 amino acids long. The chain's CDR3 is CASSNKKGFYEQYV. The CDR3 DNA is TGTGCCAGCAGCAATAAGAAGGGGTTCTACGAGCAGTACGTC.

This rearrangement joins TRBV11-2 to TRBJ1-3; D remains unclear. CDR3 length: 16 amino acids. Germline assignment: CDR1 SGHAT and CDR2 FQNNGV. V gave up 6 bases and J gave up 0 bases, with 15 bases separating them. The chain's CDR3 is CASRPHRRGSGNTIYF. CDR3 coding DNA: TGTGCCAGCAGACCTCACCGACGGGGCTCTGGAAACACCATATATTTT.

The V call is TRBV5-8, the J call TRBJ1-2, with D perhaps TRBD1 (6 bases). The CDR3 loop spans 16 amino acids. CDR1 and CDR2 from the germline V gene are SGHTS and YDEGEE. Trimming took 0 bases from V and 4 from J, leaving 16 bases between them. The CDR3 nucleotides are TGTGCCAGCAGCTTGGTCGGAGGGGGGACGGTCTATGGCTACACCTTC. This sequence encodes CASSLVGGGTVYGYTF.

This chain joins TRBV7-2 and TRBJ1-3, with D unclear. Germline CDR1 is SGHTA and CDR2 is FQGNSA. The ends were cut back, 2 bases at V and 0 bases at J, with 5 bases in the middle. The CDR3 contains 14 residues. CDR3 sequence reads: CASSLRSSGNTIYF. CDR3 bases: TGTGCCAGCAGCTTAAGGAGCTCTGGAAACACCATATATTTT.

The chain uses TRBV7-3 and TRBJ2-3; 7 bases map to TRBD2. The CDR3 runs 15 residues. The germline gives CDR1 SGHTA, CDR2 FQGTGA. Unmatched junction bases numbered 5, after V lost 2 bases and J lost 3 bases. CDR3 sequence reads: CASSLWGEGTDTQYF. The CDR3 DNA is TGTGCCAGCAGCTTATGGGGGGAGGGTACAGATACGCAGTATTTT.

V and J are TRBV5-4 and TRBJ1-3, with D possibly being TRBD1 (5 bases). The ends were cut back, 1 base at V and 3 bases at J, with 8 bases in the middle. The germline gives CDR1 SGHNT, CDR2 YYREEE (reference sequence). The CDR3 totals 14 residues. The CDR3 spells CASSLQGSGNTIYF. The CDR3, as DNA: TGTGCCAGCAGCTTGCAGGGAAGTGGAAACACCATATATTTT.

The chain couples TRBV5-1 to TRBJ2-2, with 9 bases identical to TRBD1. Germline lookup yields CDR1 SGHRS and CDR2 YFSETQ. The CDR3 covers 15 residues. V was pared by 4 bases and J by 2 bases, with 3 bases of the junction left unmatched. The CDR3 bases are TGCGCCAGCAGCAAGACAGGGGGTAACACCGGGGAGCTGTTTTTT. Translated, it gives CASSKTGGNTGELFF.

This chain uses TRBV19 with TRBJ1-6, with TRBD1 identical over 8 bases. J gave up 6 bases and V 3 bases, and 1 base lay outside the gene matches. The length of the CDR3 is 14 residues. CDR1 LNHDA and CDR2 SQIVND come from the germline V gene (reference sequence). The CDR3 sequence: CASSMTGANSPLHF. The CDR3 bases are TGTGCCAGTAGTATGACAGGGGCTAATTCACCCCTCCACTTT.

The chain couples TRBV4-1 to TRBJ1-5, with TRBD1 matching over 9 bases. CDR1 MGHRA and CDR2 YSYEKL come from the germline V gene. This CDR3 comprises 18 residues. V shed 1 base and J 3 bases; nucleotides not matched to a gene: 10. CDR3 sequence: CASSQVTLRTGANQPQHF. CDR3 coding DNA: TGCGCCAGCAGCCAAGTGACACTTCGGACAGGGGCCAATCAGCCCCAGCATTTT.

The rearrangement uses TRBV9 and TRBJ2-1; 14 bases line up with TRBD2. The V gene's germline CDR1 is SGDLS and CDR2 YYNGEE. CDR3 length: 18 amino acids. V shed 0 bases and J 1 base; nucleotides not matched to a gene: 3. The CDR3 DNA reads TGTGCCAGCAGCGTAGGACTAGCGGGGGGGGGATCCTACAATGAGCAGTTCTTC. Encoded protein: CASSVGLAGGGSYNEQFF.

The chain employs TRBV15 and TRBJ2-3; D is perhaps TRBD2 (5 bases). The V end lost 0 bases, the J end lost 6 bases, and 13 bases lay between the germline ends. Germline lookup yields CDR1 LNHNV and CDR2 YYDKDF (reference sequence). The CDR3 runs to 15 residues. The CDR3 DNA reads TGTGCCACCAGCAGAGATCTGATAGCGTTCGATACGCAGTATTTT. It encodes CATSRDLIAFDTQYF.